This T cell receptor (beta chain) was captured in a study of PD-1 blockade in classical Hodgkin lymphoma (dated by TCRdb to the early 2020s). Looking at the study overall: Nivolumab dosing was 3 mg/kg intravenously every 2 weeks, continuing until either disease progression or unacceptable toxicity. A peripheral blood immune signature of response to PD-1 blockade in classical Hodgkin lymphoma was defined using TCR beta sequencing and CyTOF. Overall study outcomes, separate from this receptor: CD4+ but not CD8+ TCR diversity rose significantly by C4D1 (p=0.0027 vs p=0.16), most apparent in complete responders (p=0.02). Baseline TCR diversity was reported to be lower in newly diagnosed patients than in healthy donors, and even lower in relapsed/refractory patients. Lower diversity was observed in patients in whom nivolumab was started less than 1 year after ASCT, and these patients were excluded from later analyses so that confounding by immune reconstitution would be avoided. Trial patients achieving complete response had baseline diversity similar to newly diagnosed patients, whereas partial responders and progressors had significantly lower diversity. The study covered only a single clinical trial cohort, and the causes of the repertoire differences, possibly disease activity or prior therapy, were still not defined.

The time point label, as the study defines it: cycle 4 day 1 (C4D1), after six to seven weeks of nivolumab. Relapse after autologous stem cell transplantation had occurred in all trial patients, and cohorts A, B and C were distinguished by prior brentuximab vedotin exposure. The trial cohort was composed of about 60 patients with relapsed/refractory classical Hodgkin lymphoma, for whom complete response, partial response or progressive disease was recorded as best overall response. Trial patients were treated with single-agent nivolumab in the multi-cohort phase II CheckMate 205 trial. An independent review committee assessed best overall response by applying the 2007 International Working Group response criteria. Trial PBMCs were collected just before the start of nivolumab (C1D1) and during therapy at cycle 2 day 1 and cycle 4 day 1. Peripheral blood was collected in 8 mL Vacutainer Cell Preparation Tubes, from which PBMCs were isolated by centrifugation and then cryopreserved.

The CDR3 holds 18 amino acids from the cysteine to the phenylalanine. Of the read, only the CDR3 DNA is kept; its 54 bases are in frame from base 1. CDR1 and CDR2 are drawn from the germline V gene: SGHTA, FQGTGA. V sheds 5 bases and J sheds 5 bases, leaving 24 bases between their ends. Genomic DNA was isolated using the Qiagen DNeasy kit from unsorted PBMCs as well as from negatively selected CD4+ and CD8+ fractions. TCR beta CDR3 regions were subjected to amplification by immunoSEQ multiplex PCR with primers that anneal to V and J segments. A synthetic immune receptor repertoire was used to minimize amplification bias, and any remaining bias was removed computationally after sequencing. The paper's data handling went like this. Custom Python scripts were used to quantify repertoire diversity as the Shannon entropy index. The unsorted, CD4+ and CD8+ repertoires were each analyzed separately, with the exception of combined analyses, where CD4+ and CD8+ sequences were merged in silico. Clonal expansion was defined as a frequency increase of at least 2-fold after treatment compared with C1D1, and clones undetected at baseline were assigned a pseudocount of 0.5. Singleton clones were defined as clones with 0 or 1 copy at C1D1, and non-singleton clones were defined as clones with 2 or more copies. Clones expanded in unsorted samples were annotated as CD4+, CD8+ or unknown by matching protein sequences in sorted samples from the same patient. Wilcoxon tests on paired samples were used to test changes in diversity from C1D1 to C4D1. Not all clones reach the TCRdb copy of this immuneACCESS table, which keeps in-frame sequences only. Checked studies attribute under half of the gap to unresolved V genes and leave the rest unexplained. That table furnishes V, J and clone size, whereas the DNA furnished D and trimming. The sample table holds around 50,000 clones, of which about 75% were seen once. Approximately 12% of the sample is taken by the ten largest.

Of note for this clone: Its antigen remains unidentified. Base qualities were left out, and no much larger clone turns up one base away.

The chain links TRBV7-3 with TRBJ2-2; the D region may be TRBD1 or TRBD2, each matching 6 bases equally. This receptor was taken from a human donor with classical Hodgkin lymphoma. Here the sequenced sample was peripheral blood mononuclear cells (PBMCs), taken before the fourth cycle of nivolumab. The CDR3 protein: CASSPSGRGGFGTGELFF. The nucleotides read TGTGCCAGCAGCCCCTCCGGCAGGGGAGGCTTTGGAACCGGGGAGCTGTTTTTT.